This paragraph covers one TCR beta chain sequence. What it binds is unknown. This sample was taken from a study of OX40 agonist ivuxolimab in advanced cancers. Study-level information: Patients were treated with intravenous ivuxolimab, dosed at 0.01 to 10 mg/kg and infused every 2 weeks. Three partial responders included one hepatocellular carcinoma patient and two cutaneous melanoma patients.

Study-wide findings and caveats: Near-lowest levels of clonal expansion characterized partial responders at 0.1-3.0 mg/kg. Low normalized T-cell clonal expansion was also seen in some nonresponders.

Some clones are missing from TCRdb's copy, which holds only in-frame ones; the method was immunoSEQ multiplex PCR. Among roughly 76,000 clones listed, more than 85% were seen once. V was shortened by 10 bases and J by 1 base, with 16 bases between the two germline ends. The CDR3 is made up of 14 amino acids. Per the germline V gene, CDR1 is LNHDA and CDR2 is SQIVND (reference sequence). The specimen was CD4+ or CD8+ T cells sorted from blood, collected in a trial of the OX40 agonist ivuxolimab. This clonotype originated in an adult with an advanced solid tumor such as melanoma, head and neck, liver or kidney cancer. The rearrangement uses TRBV19 and TRBJ2-5; tentatively, D is TRBD2 (7 bases). For the CDR3, the DNA is TGTGCCACCCATAGGGGGGGTGCCCAAGAGACCCAGTACTTC. It is translated as CATHRGGAQETQYF.